This T cell receptor beta chain is from a study of read filtering for tumor transcriptome and immune sequencing. Study context: IR-seq gave about 3.5 to 11 million TCR reads per sample; RNA-seq gave roughly 80 to 1,300.

This clonotype was observed many times. No antigen is known for it. Broader study findings: Sorted CD138-negative bone marrow cells were not purified T cells.

The library was built from about 400 ng RNA with molecular barcoded adaptors for alpha/delta and beta/gamma chains. Via MiXCR, TCRdb re-called the reads, giving one row per CDR3 protein. The data contain about 62,000 distinct CDR3 sequences, about 19% of them singletons. Germline V gives CDR1 DFQATT, CDR2 SNEGSKA (reference sequence). This CDR3 region has 11 residues. V gave up 6 bases and J gave up 4 bases, with 9 bases separating them. V is TRBV20-1 and J is TRBJ2-5; D remains ambiguous. This receptor was taken from a donor at least 40 years old with multiple myeloma. The sample was a population of CD138-negative cells sorted from bone marrow. The CDR3: CSARRAETQYF. The CDR3, as DNA: TGCAGTGCGCGAAGGGCAGAGACCCAGTACTTC.